This passage covers 22 T cell receptor beta chains from one sample sequenced in a study of cytomegalovirus exposure and HLA in healthy donors. Researchers ran the PCR with 60 Vbeta and 13 Jbeta primers. Profiling relied on immunoSEQ multiplex PCR, and the TCRdb table lists in-frame clones only, not all of them. Here the sample spans about 250,000 clones, 72% being singletons. Specimen: PBMCs. These receptors were obtained from a female donor in good health and CMV-seronegative.

As regards this clone: A junction end diverges from the germline sequence, so it may reflect a read error. The genes are TRBV18 and TRBJ2-7, with TRBD2 matching over 11 bases. The CDR3 totals 16 residues. Germline V gives CDR1 KGHSH, CDR2 LQKENI. The CDR3 DNA follows: TGTGCCAGCTCAACACCCGGGACTAGCGGTGTAGGGGAGCAGTACTTC. Its translation is CASSTPGTSGVGEQYF.

V is TRBV5-1 and J is TRBJ1-2; 8 nucleotides match TRBD1. This CDR3 region has 15 residues. Germline CDR1 and CDR2: SGHRS and YFSETQ. The J segment lost 1 base and the V segment lost 4 bases, leaving 6 bases of the junction unmatched. CDR3 coding DNA: TGCGCCAGCAGCAGGGGACAGGTCGATAACTATGGCTACACCTTC. Translated: CASSRGQVDNYGYTF.

The V call is TRBV20-1, the J call TRBJ2-7; tentative D call: TRBD2 (5 bases). V was clipped by 3 bases and J by 3 bases, with 6 bases between them. The germline V gene encodes CDR1 DFQATT and CDR2 SNEGSKA (reference sequence). The length of the CDR3 is 11 residues. CDR3 region: CSASTSYEQYF. The CDR3 nucleotides are TGCAGTGCTAGTACTAGCTACGAGCAGTACTTC.

The chain recombines TRBV5-1 with TRBJ2-3, with 9 bases that match TRBD2. Germline CDR1 reads SGHRS; CDR2 reads YFSETQ. This CDR3 is built from 16 residues. After removal of 4 bases from V and 6 bases from J, the junction contained 12 bases not matched to a gene. The CDR3 region is CASSPSGTSNVDTQYF. The DNA of the CDR3 is TGCGCCAGCAGCCCCTCCGGGACTAGCAACGTGGATACGCAGTATTTT.

CDR3 in amino acids: CASRLGLSGQGLYGYTF. CDR3 in DNA: TGTGCCAGTAGGTTGGGGCTATCAGGACAGGGCCTATATGGCTACACCTTC. The chain recombines TRBV19 with TRBJ1-2; 8 positions agree with TRBD1. The junction had 17 bases not matched to a gene; V was cut back by 6 bases and J by 5 bases. CDR1 and CDR2 from the germline V gene are LNHDA and SQIVND (reference sequence). The CDR3 runs 17 residues.

This clone was observed a single time. The sample holds other DNA sequences that translate to the same CDR3. The chain links TRBV5-4 to TRBJ2-1; 8 bases line up with TRBD2. This CDR3 contains 18 residues. CDR1 and CDR2 from the germline V gene are SGHNT and YYREEE (reference sequence). V lost 1 base to trimming and J lost 5 bases; unmatched junction nucleotides: 14. The CDR3 DNA reads TGTGCCAGCAGCTTGCTGGGCTGGACGGGAGGGCCCGACAATGAGCAGTTCTTC. Amino acid sequence: CASSLLGWTGGPDNEQFF.

The V gene is TRBV5-1, the J gene TRBJ2-7; 11 bases align to TRBD2. The trim removed 3 bases at V and 2 bases at J, leaving 13 bases unmatched. The CDR3 is 18 residues long. Germline-derived CDR1 and CDR2 are SGHRS and YFSETQ. The chain's CDR3 is CASSSIWSTSGAPYEQYF. CDR3 nucleotides: TGCGCCAGCAGCTCAATTTGGTCGACTAGCGGGGCACCCTACGAGCAGTACTTC.

This chain uses TRBV4-2 with TRBJ2-7; 12 nucleotides agree with TRBD2. CDR1 and CDR2 from the germline V gene are LGHNA and YNFKEQ. This CDR3 comprises 16 residues. The V gene end was trimmed by 5 bases and the J gene end by 1 base; junction bases not matched to a gene: 6. This chain's CDR3 is CASSNTLAGGSYEQYF. Written as DNA, the CDR3 is TGTGCCAGCAGCAACACCCTAGCGGGAGGGTCCTACGAGCAGTACTTC.

The chain uses TRBV6-5 and TRBJ1-5, with D perhaps TRBD1 (6 bases). V was pared by 7 bases and J by 2 bases, with 12 bases between. Per germline, CDR1 MNHEY and CDR2 SVGAGI. The CDR3 is 14 residues long. Here the CDR3 DNA reads TGTGCCAGCAAACAGGGTACGGGCAATCAGCCCCAGCATTTT. It codes for CASKQGTGNQPQHF.

In its sample, this clone was seen a few times. The rearrangement uses TRBV7-8 and TRBJ1-1; a weak D match, TRBD1 (6 bases). The CDR3 covers 12 residues. The germline V gene has CDR1 SGHVS and CDR2 FQNEAQ. With 8 bases removed from V and 4 bases from J, the gap between germline ends came to 11 bases. Here the CDR3 DNA reads TGTGCCAGCTCCAGAGGGGGCACTGAAGCTTTCTTT. As protein: CASSRGGTEAFF.

CDR3 DNA sequence: TGCGCCAGCAGGGGGGGTTTCTACGAGCAGTACTTC. Translation gives CASRGGFYEQYF. The chain links TRBV10-2 to TRBJ2-5; tentatively, D is TRBD2 (6 bases). The tail of the sequence fits TRBJ2-7 better, so the J call may be wrong. Germline V gene data show CDR1 as WSHSY and CDR2 as SAAADI. The CDR3 is made up of 12 amino acids.

The CDR3: CASSLPGPPSGRHEQYF. The CDR3 DNA follows: TGTGCCAGCAGCTTGCCAGGACCCCCTAGCGGCCGACACGAGCAGTACTTC. The chain recombines TRBV5-4 with TRBJ2-7, with 7 nucleotides matching TRBD2. CDR1 and CDR2 from the germline V gene are SGHNT and YYREEE (reference sequence). The CDR3 totals 17 residues. Trimming at V came to 1 base and at J to 5 bases, leaving 15 bases not matched to a gene.

This chain joins TRBV7-2 and TRBJ2-2; D ambiguous. The CDR3 extends over 12 amino acids. V was cut by 5 bases and J by 6 bases, with 7 bases left in between. Germline V gene sequence: CDR1 SGHTA, CDR2 FQGNSA. CDR3 sequence: CASSGASGELFF. The CDR3 DNA reads TGTGCCAGCAGCGGTGCGTCCGGGGAGCTGTTTTTT.

V usage is TRBV28 and J usage is TRBJ1-5; maybe TRBD1 (5 bases). CDR1 and CDR2 (germline): MDHEN, SYDVKM. V was shortened by 6 bases and J by 6 bases, with 15 bases between the two germline ends. This CDR3 has 14 residues. The CDR3: CASSVPPTVQPQHF. The CDR3 DNA sequence: TGTGCCAGCAGCGTTCCCCCGACAGTTCAGCCCCAGCATTTT.

The V gene is TRBV21-1, the J gene TRBJ2-3; the table's TRBD1 call for D was not verified on the DNA. TRBV21-1 is tagged as a pseudogene. The CDR3 has 17 amino acids. The CDR3 DNA is TGTGCCAGCAGCAAAGATGGGGCAGGGCTACTCACAGATACGCAGTATTTT. Translated, it gives CASSKDGAGLLTDTQYF.

The chain has TRBV28 and TRBJ1-1; 7 positions agree with TRBD1. The CDR3 extends over 15 amino acids. V trimming: 4 bases; J trimming: 3 bases; junction bases outside the gene matches: 8. The germline gives CDR1 MDHEN, CDR2 SYDVKM. CDR3 sequence reads: CASSSSTGIDTEAFF. CDR3 sequence (DNA): TGTGCCAGCAGTTCCTCGACAGGGATCGACACTGAAGCTTTCTTT. Using reference TRBV28 and TRBJ1-1 for the parts outside the CDR3, the full variable domain is DVKVTQSSRYLVKRTGEKVFLECVQDMDHENMFWYRQDPGLGLRLIYFSYDVKMKEKGDIPEGYSVSREKKERFSLILESASTNQTSMYLCASSSSTGIDTEAFFGQGTRLTVV.

This chain links TRBV11-3 with TRBJ2-1, with TRBD2 matching over 7 bases. The CDR3 contains 13 residues. Per germline, CDR1 SGHNT and CDR2 YENEEA. With 1 base clipped from V and 6 bases from J, the junction kept 0 bases outside the gene matches. The CDR3 nucleotides read TGTGCCAGCAGCTTAGGCGGGGGCAATGAGCAGTTCTTC. Residues: CASSLGGGNEQFF.

DNA for the CDR3: TGTGCCAGTACGCGGGGATTGGGTACTAACTATGGCTACACCTTC. Amino acid sequence: CASTRGLGTNYGYTF. J is TRBJ1-2 and V is TRBV19, with unresolved D. Germline V CDR1 and CDR2: LNHDA, SQIVND (reference sequence). The CDR3 spans 15 residues. V was clipped by 7 bases and J by 0 bases, with 15 bases between them. The whole variable domain, filled in from reference TRBV19 and TRBJ1-2, reads DGGITQSPKYLFRKEGQNVTLSCEQNLNHDAMYWYRQDPGQGLRLIYYSQIVNDFQKGDIAEGYSVSREKKESFPLTVTSAQKNPTAFYLCASTRGLGTNYGYTFGSGTRLTVV.

V and J are TRBV28 and TRBJ2-1; 10 bases line up with TRBD2. The length of the CDR3 is 16 residues. Germline loops: CDR1 MDHEN, CDR2 SYDVKM. V lost 3 bases to trimming and J lost 7 bases; unmatched junction nucleotides: 9. CDR3 DNA: TGTGCCAGCAGTTTCGGTGATAGCGGGAGGAGGAATGAGCAGTTCTTC. Residues: CASSFGDSGRRNEQFF.

This clone was observed a single time. The chain combines TRBV7-3 with TRBJ2-1; TRBD2 is a possible D gene (6 bases). V shed 0 bases and J shed 10 bases, with 16 bases lying between them. From germline, CDR1 is SGHTA and CDR2 FQGTGA. The CDR3 is 15 amino acids. The chain's CDR3 is CASSLTSLGAGEQFF. The CDR3 nucleotides read TGTGCCAGCAGCTTAACCTCCCTCGGGGCGGGGGAGCAGTTCTTC.

CDR3 bases: TGCGCCAGCAGCTTAGGGACAGTGGGAGATACGCAGTATTTT. Protein: CASSLGTVGDTQYF. The chain recombines TRBV5-1 with TRBJ2-3, with 7 bases lining up with TRBD1. Germline values: CDR1 SGHRS, CDR2 YFSETQ. The ends lost 2 bases at V and 5 bases at J; junction bases unmatched: 5. The CDR3 consists of 14 residues.

A single count supports this clone. The rearrangement joins TRBV7-8 to TRBJ2-1; TRBD2 might be the D (6 bases). With 4 bases removed from V and 6 bases from J, the gap between germline ends came to 16 bases. CDR1 SGHVS and CDR2 FQNEAQ come from the germline V gene. The CDR3 has 15 residues. DNA of the CDR3: TGTGCCAGCAGCTCCGCCGGGGGAGCGGTCAATGAGCAGTTCTTC. Its translation: CASSSAGGAVNEQFF.